The source of this T cell receptor beta chain is a study of siplizumab effects on memory and regulatory T cells. Overall study results and limits: Memory T cells appeared less diverse than naive cells, which seemed to contribute substantially to alloresponse. Siplizumab significantly lowered the alloreactive sequences that could be traced to unstimulated CD4+ memory cells. Proliferating siplizumab-culture Treg suppressive function went unconfirmed.

TCRdb's copy holds only in-frame clones and misses some; the assay was immunoSEQ multiplex PCR. This table holds around 83,000 clones, about 87% found once. The CDR3 extends over 14 amino acids. Per the germline V gene, CDR1 is SGHTA and CDR2 is FQGNSA. V lost 6 bases and J lost 2; bases outside the gene matches: 2. Points on this clone: Its specificity is unknown.

The sequencing input was CD4+ T cells sorted from blood. The chain employs TRBV7-2 and TRBJ2-3, with 10 bases aligning to TRBD2. The sequence was collected from a human donor in good health. This CDR3 reads CASRLAGNTDTQYF. The CDR3 DNA reads as TGTGCCAGCAGACTAGCGGGGAACACAGATACGCAGTATTTT.